This T cell receptor beta chain was sequenced for a study of cytomegalovirus exposure and HLA in healthy donors. Whole-study findings and limits: Compared with the approximately 670-donor mean, an Asian-associated ancestry cluster reportedly had fewer N-insertions, according to a later analysis. A previous analysis found most TCR beta V segments productive roughly 87% or roughly 30% of the time. Reportedly, diagnosis of cytomegalovirus status by the classifier showed high specificity and sensitivity.

This clone was observed a handful of times. What it recognizes is unknown. 60 Vbeta and 13 Jbeta primers were used in PCR. Sequencing used immunoSEQ multiplex PCR; TCRdb keeps in-frame clones, though not all of them. The sample consists of approximately 59,000 clones, 55% to 65% of them appearing once. This clonotype originated in a man aged 25-40 years in good health and CMV-seronegative. The specimen was PBMCs.

The CDR3 DNA reads TGTGCCAGTCGATCATACAGGGGGAAGACAGATACGCAGTATTTT. Its protein product is CASRSYRGKTDTQYF. The V call is TRBV11-2, the J call TRBJ2-3; 8 bases map to TRBD1. Germline CDR1 and CDR2: SGHAT and FQNNGV. The CDR3 is 15 residues long. The ends lost 9 bases at V and 3 bases at J; junction bases unmatched: 11. The complete variable domain, with remaining parts taken from reference TRBV11-2 and TRBJ2-3, reads EAGVAQSPRYKIIEKRQSVAFWCNPISGHATLYWYQQILGQGPKLLIQFQNNGVVDDSQLPKDRFSAERLKGVDSTLKIQPAKLEDSAVYLCASRSYRGKTDTQYFGPGTRLTVL.